This T cell receptor beta chain appears in the sequencing data of a study of shared clonotypes between healthy human individuals (dated by TCRdb to the early 2020s). In terms of the full investigation: Two women and a few men aged 18 to 49 years were included in the cohort. For each donor, CD4 naive and CD4 memory were each run on three plates, CD8 naive on two plates, and CD8 memory on one plate. To estimate repertoire size and how much clonotypes are shared between individuals, the study performed deep sequencing of blood TCR repertoires from a handful of healthy adults. Different laboratories and diverse techniques were used to prepare libraries and sequence TCR repertoires, to increase sequencing depth and limit assay-specific biases. Per donor, leukapheresis produced somewhere between about 0.9 and 9 billion PBMCs. Study-wide conclusions, independent of this receptor: Clonotypes shared by all four sorted-subset donors showed higher generation probabilities than non-shared clonotypes. Sampling was restricted to blood, and TCR repertoires in tissues likely differ from the TCR repertoires found in blood. Because the study included a small number of donors, the genetic and exposure-history diversity represented was limited. Sharing across a handful of donors was observed for about 5% of naive CD4, 3% to 3.5% of naive CD8, roughly 2.4% of memory CD4, and about 0.39% of memory CD8 clonotypes. Larger estimated clonotype richness was generally found for naive subsets than for memory subsets. Based on pairwise subsampling, the degree of clonotype sharing among donors was expected to be affected by sequencing depth. Even with the large sequencing depth, rarefaction of the sorted-subset datasets indicated that sequencing was incomplete.

Healthy HIV-negative adults with no recently reported acute infections or vaccinations were included as donors. Only Caucasian adults living in Nashville, Tennessee, USA were represented among the donors. CD4+ T cells were enriched by magnetic negative selection; naive cells were then positively selected on CD45RA, and the negative fraction formed the memory subset. Blood was obtained by leukapheresis, after which PBMCs were separated by Ficoll-Histopaque density gradient centrifugation and cryopreserved in liquid nitrogen vapor phase. Analytical flow cytometry was used to check the purity and quantity of each magnetically sorted T cell population. From each sorted fraction, genomic DNA was isolated and quantified by UV absorbance on a Nanodrop 2000c. About this clone itself: No antigen is known for it. No quality values exist for individual bases; no much larger clone is one base distant.

Using the deep immunoSEQ assay, TCR CDR3 regions were amplified from genomic DNA by multiplex PCR. For each cell subset, the extracted genomic DNA was distributed evenly across all wells of several immunoSEQ 96-well plates, and each plate served as one replicate. For sorted subsets, roughly 200 ng of genomic DNA, equivalent to around 31,000 T cell genomes, went into each replicate PCR. The purified libraries were quantified using a Qubit 3.0 fluorometer, sized with a Bioanalyzer 2100, and then quantified again using the KAPA Library Quantification kit. Every immunoSEQ 96-well plate was sequenced on a separate single-read 150-cycle Illumina NextSeq 550 flow cell. Per the source publication's procedure: The immunoSEQ output contained only junctional sequences without quality scores, so filtering could not match that applied to full-length reads. To assign V/J genes and CDR3, sequences were annotated using PyIR, a Python wrapper for IgBLAST v1.9, with IMGT germline references. Reads were removed for weak V/J assignments (E-value above 1e-6), missing CDR3, stop codons, out-of-frame junctions, or ambiguous translated residues. V3J clonotypes were defined as sequences sharing an identical inferred V gene, J gene, and CDR3 amino acid sequence. The percentage overlap between two repertoires was calculated by dividing the number of shared unique clonotypes by the size of the smaller repertoire. RTK rarefaction, the Chao1 estimator, and Recon v2.1 estimates of unobserved clonotypes were used to assess repertoire richness. For all TCRbeta clonotypes obtained by the gDNA method from a few donors, generation probabilities were computed with OLGA. Drawn from immuneACCESS, this table holds only the in-frame rearrangements with V and J called that TCRdb kept. Clones are partly lost; checked studies trace under half to an unresolved V gene and leave the rest unexplained. The V and J calls and clone size were taken over from that table, and D and trimming were inferred from the DNA. This sample holds hundreds of thousands of clones; 55% to 85% were observed only once. Jointly, the top ten make up around 1.7% of the sample.

Germline trimming amounts to 7 bases on V and 4 bases on J, with 13 as the count of junction bases outside the gene matches. The CDR3 has 16 amino acids, counting the end cysteine and phenylalanine. Just the 48-base CDR3 DNA is kept, in frame starting at base 1. Via the germline V gene, CDR1 is SGHRS and CDR2 YFSETQ. This TCR came from a woman aged 25 to 39 in good health. Input material: memory CD4+ T cells sorted from blood. The cell subset or site label, as the study defines it: CD45RA-negative fraction. The rearrangement joined TRBV5-1 to TRBJ2-3; 9 junctional bases match TRBD1. The CDR3 corresponds to CASHRETGGNADTQYF. DNA sequence: TGCGCCAGCCACCGTGAAACAGGGGGCAACGCAGATACGCAGTATTTT.